Listed below are T cell receptor beta chains from one sample, sequenced in a study of shared clonotypes between healthy human individuals. Method: immunoSEQ multiplex PCR; TCRdb's copy keeps in-frame clones and lacks some. The data contain around 1.1 million clones, 75% to 85% of them singletons. The sequenced material came from memory CD4+ T cells from PBMCs. These receptor sequences come from a man between 18 and 29 years old in good health. Some clones in this sample may be carry-over from other donors' samples. Both conserved end residues are part of each CDR3.

TRBV11-2,TRBJ1-1,CASSLVFSEAFF
TRBV7-2,TRBJ1-2,CASRLPGQPNYGYTF
TRBV18,TRBJ1-1,CASSSGTFSTEAFF
TRBV20-1,TRBJ1-1,CSARGGEAFF
TRBV5-3,TRBJ1-3,CARSSGTGTAGNTIYF
TRBV5-1,TRBJ2-2,CASSPHRDANTGGLFF
TRBV5-1,TRBJ1-3,CASSLGSGNTIYF
TRBV5-4,TRBJ2-3,CASSLAIAGGTDTQYF
TRBV7-6,TRBJ2-7,CASSLAADTINSYEQYF
TRBV30,TRBJ1-5,CAWRRGGIGKGRPQHF
TRBV2,TRBJ2-6,CASRPGLGAGANVLTF
TRBV5-4,TRBJ1-1,CASSQGQGAEAFF
TRBV4-2,TRBJ2-4,CASSQEFTFKNIQYF